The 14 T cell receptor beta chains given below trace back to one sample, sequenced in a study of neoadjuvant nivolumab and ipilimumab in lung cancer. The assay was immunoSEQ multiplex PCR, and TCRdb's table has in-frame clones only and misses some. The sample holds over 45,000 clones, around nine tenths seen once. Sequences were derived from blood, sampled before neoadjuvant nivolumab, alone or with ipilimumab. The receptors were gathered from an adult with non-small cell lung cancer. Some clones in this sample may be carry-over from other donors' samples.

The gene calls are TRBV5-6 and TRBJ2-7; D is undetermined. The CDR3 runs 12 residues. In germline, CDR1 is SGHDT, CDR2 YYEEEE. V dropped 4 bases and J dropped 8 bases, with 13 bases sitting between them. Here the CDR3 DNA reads TGTGCCAGCAGCCTCCGACCCGGCCAGCAGTACTTC. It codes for CASSLRPGQQYF.

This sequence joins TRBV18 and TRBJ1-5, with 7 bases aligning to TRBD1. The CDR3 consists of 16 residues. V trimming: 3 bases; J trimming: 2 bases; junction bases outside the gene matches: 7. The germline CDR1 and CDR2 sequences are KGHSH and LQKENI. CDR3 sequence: CASSPFDREGNQPQHF. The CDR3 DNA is TGTGCCAGCTCACCCTTCGACAGGGAGGGCAATCAGCCCCAGCATTTT.

CDR3 in amino acids: CATSREQGGSYEQYF. DNA of the CDR3: TGTGCCACCAGCAGAGAACAGGGCGGCTCCTACGAGCAGTACTTC. V gene TRBV15 combines with J gene TRBJ2-7; a weak D match, TRBD1 (6 bases). The CDR3 spans 15 residues. CDR1 is LNHNV and CDR2 is YYDKDF in the germline V gene (reference sequence). The V gene lost 0 bases and the J gene lost 0 bases, with 9 bases spanning the gap.

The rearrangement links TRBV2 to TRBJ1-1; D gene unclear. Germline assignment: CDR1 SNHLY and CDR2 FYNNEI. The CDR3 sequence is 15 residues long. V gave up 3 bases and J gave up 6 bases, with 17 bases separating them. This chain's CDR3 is CASSEMSGALAEAFF. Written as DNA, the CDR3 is TGTGCCAGCAGTGAGATGTCAGGTGCGTTGGCTGAAGCTTTCTTT.

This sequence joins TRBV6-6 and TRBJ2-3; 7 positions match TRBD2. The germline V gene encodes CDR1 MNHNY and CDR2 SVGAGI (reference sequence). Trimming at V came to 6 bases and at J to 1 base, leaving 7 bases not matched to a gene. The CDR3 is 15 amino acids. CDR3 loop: CASRTSGIGTDTQYF. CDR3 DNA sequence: TGTGCCAGCAGGACCAGCGGGATCGGCACAGATACGCAGTATTTT.

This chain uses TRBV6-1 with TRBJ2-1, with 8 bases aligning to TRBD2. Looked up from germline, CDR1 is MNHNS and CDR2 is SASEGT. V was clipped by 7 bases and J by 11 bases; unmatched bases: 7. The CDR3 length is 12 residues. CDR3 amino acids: CASNGLAVKQFF. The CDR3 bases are TGTGCCAGCAACGGACTAGCAGTGAAGCAGTTCTTC.

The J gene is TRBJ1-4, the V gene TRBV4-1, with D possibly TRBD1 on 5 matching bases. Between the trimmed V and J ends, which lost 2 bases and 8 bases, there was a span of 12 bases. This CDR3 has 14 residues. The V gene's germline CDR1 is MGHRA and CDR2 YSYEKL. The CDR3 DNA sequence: TGCGCCAGCAGCCAATCGGGGGTAACCGAAAAACTGTTTTTT. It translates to CASSQSGVTEKLFF.

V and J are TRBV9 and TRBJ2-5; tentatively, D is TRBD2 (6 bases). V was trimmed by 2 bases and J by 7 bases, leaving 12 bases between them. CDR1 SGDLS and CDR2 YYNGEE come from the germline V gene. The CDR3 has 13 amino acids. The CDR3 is CASSVLPGRTQYF. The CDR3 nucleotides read TGTGCCAGCAGCGTCCTTCCCGGGAGGACCCAGTACTTC.

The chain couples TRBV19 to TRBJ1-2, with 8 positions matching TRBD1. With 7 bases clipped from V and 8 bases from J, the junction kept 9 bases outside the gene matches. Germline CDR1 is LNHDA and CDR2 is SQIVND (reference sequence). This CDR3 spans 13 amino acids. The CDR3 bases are TGTGCCAGTAACTCGGACAGGGTGGAGGGCTACACCTTC. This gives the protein CASNSDRVEGYTF.

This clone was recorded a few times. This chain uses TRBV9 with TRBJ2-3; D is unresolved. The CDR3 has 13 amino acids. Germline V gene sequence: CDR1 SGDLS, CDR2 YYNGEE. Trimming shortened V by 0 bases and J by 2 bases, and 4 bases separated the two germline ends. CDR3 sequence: CASSVVNTDTQYF. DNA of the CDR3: TGTGCCAGCAGCGTAGTCAACACAGATACGCAGTATTTT. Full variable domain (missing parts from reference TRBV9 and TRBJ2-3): DSGVTQTPKHLITATGQRVTLRCSPRSGDLSVYWYQQSLDQGLQFLIQYYNGEERAKGNILERFSAQQFPDLHSELNLSSLELGDSALYFCASSVVNTDTQYFGPGTRLTVL.

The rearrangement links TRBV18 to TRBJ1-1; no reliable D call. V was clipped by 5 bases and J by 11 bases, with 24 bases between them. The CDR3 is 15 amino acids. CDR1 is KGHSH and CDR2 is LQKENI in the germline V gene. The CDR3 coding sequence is TGTGCCAGCTCAGAACTTCACGGACTTTCCGGGGATGCTTTCTTT. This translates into CASSELHGLSGDAFF.

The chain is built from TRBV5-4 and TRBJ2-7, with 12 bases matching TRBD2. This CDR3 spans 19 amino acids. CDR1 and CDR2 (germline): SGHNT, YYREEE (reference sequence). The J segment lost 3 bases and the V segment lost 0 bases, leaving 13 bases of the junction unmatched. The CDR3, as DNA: TGTGCCAGCAGCTTGGGCCGGGCCCATAGGACTAGCGGGGTCTACGAGCAGTACTTC. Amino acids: CASSLGRAHRTSGVYEQYF.

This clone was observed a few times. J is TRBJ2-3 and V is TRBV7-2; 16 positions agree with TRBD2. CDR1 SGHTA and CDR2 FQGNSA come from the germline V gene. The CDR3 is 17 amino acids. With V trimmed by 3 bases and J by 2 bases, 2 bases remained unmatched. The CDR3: CASSLGLAGGTTDTQYF. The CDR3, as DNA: TGTGCCAGCAGCTTGGGACTAGCGGGAGGGACCACAGATACGCAGTATTTT.

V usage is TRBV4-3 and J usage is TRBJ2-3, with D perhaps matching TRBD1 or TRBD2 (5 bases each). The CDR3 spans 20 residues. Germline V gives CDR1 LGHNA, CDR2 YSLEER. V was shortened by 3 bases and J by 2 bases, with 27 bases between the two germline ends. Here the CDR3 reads CASSQGVVGHPKRNTDTQYF. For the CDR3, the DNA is TGCGCCAGCAGCCAGGGGGTTGTTGGACACCCAAAAAGAAACACAGATACGCAGTATTTT.